These T cell receptor beta chains were read from a single sample in a study of blood T cell repertoires in COVID-19. Only in-frame clones appear in the TCRdb table, and some are missing; sequencing was by immunoSEQ multiplex PCR. The sample consists of some 160,000 clones, 65% to 85% of them appearing once. The source material was peripheral blood. The receptors come from a man aged 50 to 60 with active or convalescent COVID-19. Both conserved end residues are trimmed from each CDR3.

V,CDR3
TRBV11-2,ASSLDLDTQY
TRBV27,ASSPLDRLAYEQY
TRBV28,ASSSRRTGGNIQY
TRBV7-3,ASSKHSTDTQY
TRBV5-6,ASSSHRGSLYEQY
TRBV7-2,ASSLLQFFTEAF
TRBV2,ASSELADSYNEQF
TRBV7-3,ASSLLGRTYNEQF
TRBV19,AIPGPTGRVTDTQY
TRBV28,ASSRALGGRF
TRBV24-1,ATSDLADNQPQH
TRBV5-1,ASSLMKQGAEETQY
TRBV3-1/TRBV3-2,ASSPARGAYNSPLH
TRBV7-8,ASSLALQGSVSYEQY
TRBV5-1,ASSWGTGSNSPLH
TRBV30,AWSVGRLPPQH
TRBV7-9,ASSPGLAGGVLETQY
TRBV2,ASSPDRVNGYT
TRBV28,ATRWGDSNQPQH
TRBV3-1/TRBV3-2,ASSRGLAGISYNEQF
TRBV6-6,ATSTSGGSSYEQY
TRBV28,ASTLDREGQPQH
TRBV28,ASSGLAGSSYEQY
TRBV10-3,AISTPGQGDEKLF
TRBV9,ASSARFGASGIPNTGELF
TRBV9,ASSVGSSGAF
TRBV18,ASSPYGRESSYEQY
TRBV6-6,ASSFSLGGGTGQY
TRBV19,ASSPRAGQETQY
TRBV6-1,ASSETGPGYT
TRBV5-1,ASSVGGRYEQY
TRBV11-2,ASSSIGGRGEQY
TRBV9,ASSDSGNTEAF
TRBV2,ASRLRTATNEKLF
TRBV10-2,ASRPNMGPNSPLH
TRBV3-1/TRBV3-2,ASSYLLTGTSGRGGQETQY
TRBV4-1,ASSLAGGYGANVLT
TRBV18,ASSPNSYEQY
TRBV28,ASSTPAREQY
TRBV29-1,SSSGPGETQY
TRBV27,ASSSGMLNYEQY
TRBV9,ASSLREDSYNEQF
TRBV6-5,ASSYSTGDTGEQY
TRBV28,ASSPPTGGYTEAF
TRBV28,ASSPGRAGLGELF
TRBV11-1,ASSAPDSGTEAF
TRBV28,ASSSQGAGDEKLF
TRBV6-2/TRBV6-3,ASSSGFLYNEQF
TRBV5-1,ASSLQGEVSGNTIY
TRBV12-3/TRBV12-4,ASTRGYEQY
TRBV11-2,ASSLVASGNTIY
TRBV3-1/TRBV3-2,ASSHNREYTEAF
TRBV9,ASSVGASTYEQY
TRBV6-5,ASSYVGGTGNNEQF
TRBV15,ATSRAGRNTEAF
TRBV7-8,ASSPREANQPQH
TRBV7-8,ASSLEVSGTGANVLT
TRBV7-9,ASSLGATTDTQY